This T cell receptor (beta chain) comes out of a study of OX40 agonist ivuxolimab in advanced cancers. Libraries were prepared by immunoSEQ multiplex PCR; TCRdb keeps only in-frame clonotypes and omits some of them. This sample carries about 55,000 clones, around 89% of them seen once, and the ten largest clones take approximately 13%. V was clipped by 6 bases and J by 8 bases, with 11 bases between them. Germline V CDR1 and CDR2: MNHNY, SVGAGI (reference sequence). This CDR3 region has 12 residues. The chain has TRBV6-6 and TRBJ2-1; a weak D match, TRBD2 (6 bases). The source material was CD4+ or CD8+ T cells sorted from blood, sampled in a trial of the OX40 agonist ivuxolimab. The sequence came from an adult with an advanced solid tumor such as melanoma, head and neck, liver or kidney cancer. CDR3: CASSPTSYEQFF. The DNA of the CDR3 is TGTGCCAGCAGCCCTACTAGCTATGAGCAGTTCTTC.